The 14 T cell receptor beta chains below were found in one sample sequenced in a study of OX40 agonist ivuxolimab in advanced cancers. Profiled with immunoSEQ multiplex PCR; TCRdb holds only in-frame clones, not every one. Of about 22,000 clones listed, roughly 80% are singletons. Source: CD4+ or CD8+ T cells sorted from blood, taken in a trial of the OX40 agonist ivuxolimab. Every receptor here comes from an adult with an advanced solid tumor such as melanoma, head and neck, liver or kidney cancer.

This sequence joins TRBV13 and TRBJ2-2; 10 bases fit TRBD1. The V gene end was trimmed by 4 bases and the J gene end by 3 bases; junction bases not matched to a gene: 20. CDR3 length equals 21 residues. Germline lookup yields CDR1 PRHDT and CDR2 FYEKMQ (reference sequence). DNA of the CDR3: TGTGCCAGCAGCTCTCGAAGGGGGACAGGGGTAATTAATAGAGACACCGGGGAGCTGTTTTTT. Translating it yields CASSSRRGTGVINRDTGELFF.

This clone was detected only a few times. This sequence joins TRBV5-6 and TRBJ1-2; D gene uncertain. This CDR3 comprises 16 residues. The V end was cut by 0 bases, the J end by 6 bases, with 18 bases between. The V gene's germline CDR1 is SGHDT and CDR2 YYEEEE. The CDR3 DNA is TGTGCCAGCAGCTTGGGAGCTATGTCGGGCAGGAATGGCTACACCTTC. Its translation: CASSLGAMSGRNGYTF. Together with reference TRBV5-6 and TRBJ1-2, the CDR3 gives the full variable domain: DAGVTQSPTHLIKTRGQQVTLRCSPKSGHDTVSWYQQALGQGPQFIFQYYEEEERQRGNFPDRFSGHQFPNYSSELNVNALLLGDSALYLCASSLGAMSGRNGYTFGSGTRLTVV.

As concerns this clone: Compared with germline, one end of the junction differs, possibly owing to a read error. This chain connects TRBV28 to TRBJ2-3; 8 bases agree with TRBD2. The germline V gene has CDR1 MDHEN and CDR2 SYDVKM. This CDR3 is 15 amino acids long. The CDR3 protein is CATSLAGLLTHTQSF. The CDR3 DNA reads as TGTGCCACCAGTTTAGCGGGACTACTCACACATACGCAGTCTTTT.

The CDR3 loop reads CASGEGGYGNQPQHF. The DNA of the CDR3 is TGTGCCAGCGGAGAGGGGGGGTATGGCAATCAGCCCCAGCATTTT. The chain is built from TRBV7-6 and TRBJ1-5; D may be TRBD1 (6 bases). V lost 8 bases and J lost 2, with 16 bases in between. Germline V gene lookup returns CDR1 SGHVS and CDR2 FNYEAQ. The CDR3 is made up of 15 amino acids.

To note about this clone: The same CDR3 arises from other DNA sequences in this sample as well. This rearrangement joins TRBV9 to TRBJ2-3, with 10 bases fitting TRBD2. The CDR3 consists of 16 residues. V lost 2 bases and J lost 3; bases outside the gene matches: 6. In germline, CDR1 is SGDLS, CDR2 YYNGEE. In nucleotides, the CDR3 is TGTGCCAGCAGCGTGGTAGCTAGCGGGGGAACAGATACGCAGTATTTT. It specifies CASSVVASGGTDTQYF.

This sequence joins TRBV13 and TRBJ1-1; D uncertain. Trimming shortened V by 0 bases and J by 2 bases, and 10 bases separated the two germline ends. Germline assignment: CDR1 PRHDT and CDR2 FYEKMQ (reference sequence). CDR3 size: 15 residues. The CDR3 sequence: CASSLGLRENTEAFF. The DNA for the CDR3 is TGTGCCAGCAGCTTAGGTCTCAGAGAAAACACTGAAGCTTTCTTT. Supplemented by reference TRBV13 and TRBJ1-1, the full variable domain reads AAGVIQSPRHLIKEKRETATLKCYPIPRHDTVYWYQQGPGQDPQFLISFYEKMQSDKGSIPDRFSAQQFSDYHSELNMSSLELGDSALYFCASSLGLRENTEAFFGQGTRLTVV.

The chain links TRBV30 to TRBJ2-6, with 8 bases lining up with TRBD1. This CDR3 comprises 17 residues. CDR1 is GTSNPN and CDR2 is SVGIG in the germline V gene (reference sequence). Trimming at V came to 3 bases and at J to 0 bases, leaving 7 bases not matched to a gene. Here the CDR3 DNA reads TGTGCCTGGAGCCCTGGGACAGGATCCTCTGGGGCCAACGTCCTGACTTTC. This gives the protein CAWSPGTGSSGANVLTF.

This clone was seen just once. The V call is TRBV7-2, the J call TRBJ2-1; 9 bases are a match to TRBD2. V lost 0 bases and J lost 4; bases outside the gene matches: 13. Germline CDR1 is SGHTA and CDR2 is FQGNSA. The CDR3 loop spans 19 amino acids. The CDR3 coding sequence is TGTGCCAGCAGCTTAGCGGATATAATTACTAGCGGGCCTTACAATGAGCAGTTCTTC. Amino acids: CASSLADIITSGPYNEQFF.

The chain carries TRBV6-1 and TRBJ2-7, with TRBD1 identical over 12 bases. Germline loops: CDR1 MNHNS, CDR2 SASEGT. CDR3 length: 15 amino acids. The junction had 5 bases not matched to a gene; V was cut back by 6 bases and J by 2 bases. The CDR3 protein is CASRTGQGATYEQYF. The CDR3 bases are TGTGCCAGCAGGACGGGACAGGGGGCAACCTACGAGCAGTACTTC.

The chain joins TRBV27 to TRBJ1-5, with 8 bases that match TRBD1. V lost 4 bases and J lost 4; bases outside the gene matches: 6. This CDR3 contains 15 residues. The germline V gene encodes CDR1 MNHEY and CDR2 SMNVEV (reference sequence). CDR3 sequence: CASSWGTGPNQPQHF. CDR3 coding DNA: TGTGCCAGCAGTTGGGGGACAGGACCTAATCAGCCCCAGCATTTT.

The DNA for the CDR3 is TGTGCCAGCAGCGTAGGTCAGATAACCGAAAAACTGTTTTTT. Its protein product is CASSVGQITEKLFF. The chain has TRBV9 and TRBJ1-4, with D unclear. The CDR3 extends over 14 amino acids. From germline, CDR1 is SGDLS and CDR2 YYNGEE. V was cut by 0 bases and J by 8 bases, with 11 bases left in between.

The chain's CDR3 is CASSSGALGVTEAFF. The CDR3 DNA reads as TGTGCCAGCAGCTCAGGAGCACTAGGCGTCACTGAAGCTTTCTTT. The chain recombines TRBV7-6 with TRBJ1-1; D gene unclear. The CDR3 sequence is 15 residues long. With 4 bases removed from V and 4 bases from J, the gap between germline ends came to 16 bases. Looked up from germline, CDR1 is SGHVS and CDR2 is FNYEAQ. Supplemented by reference TRBV7-6 and TRBJ1-1, the full variable domain reads GAGVSQSPRYKVTKRGQDVALRCDPISGHVSLYWYRQALGQGPEFLTYFNYEAQQDKSGLPNDRFSAERPEGSISTLTIQRTEQRDSAMYRCASSSGALGVTEAFFGQGTRLTVV.

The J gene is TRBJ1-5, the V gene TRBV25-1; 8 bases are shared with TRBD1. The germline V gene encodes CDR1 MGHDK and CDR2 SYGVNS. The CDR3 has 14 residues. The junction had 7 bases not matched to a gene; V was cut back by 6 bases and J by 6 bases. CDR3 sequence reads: CASRSRGHSQPQHF. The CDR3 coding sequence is TGTGCCAGCAGGTCCAGGGGGCACAGTCAGCCCCAGCATTTT.

This CDR3 is CASSPRTAYEQYF. For the CDR3, the DNA is TGTGCCAGTAGTCCACGGACAGCCTACGAGCAGTACTTC. V gene TRBV19 combines with J gene TRBJ2-7, with TRBD1 as a possible D gene (6 bases). The V and J ends lost 5 bases and 2 bases respectively, with 10 bases between them. This CDR3 region has 13 residues. From germline, CDR1 is LNHDA and CDR2 SQIVND (reference sequence).